This T cell receptor beta chain was recovered during a study of shared clonotypes between healthy human individuals. Trimming took off 4 bases at V and 4 bases at J, with 13 bases between the two ends. CDR1 is MNHEY, CDR2 SVGAGI, per germline. The CDR3 has 14 amino acids. Study-level points and caveats: Only blood samples were collected, and tissue repertoires likely differ. Among donors, sharing of clonotypes was expected to be affected by sequencing depth.

A split of CD4+ cells into CD45RA+ naive and CD45RA-negative memory subsets was performed. Only in-frame clones appear in the TCRdb table, and some are missing; sequencing was by immunoSEQ multiplex PCR. Among 2 million to 2.5 million clones listed, around 95% were seen once. Regarding this clone: Its cognate antigen is unknown.

The sequence was collected from a young man in good health. The sample comprised naive CD4+ T cells sorted from blood. Stated subset: CD45RA+ positively selected. The chain recombines TRBV6-5 with TRBJ1-1; D may be TRBD1 (5 bases). The CDR3 sequence is CASSSGTVGTEAFF. The DNA for the CDR3 is TGTGCCAGCAGTTCCGGGACTGTGGGCACTGAAGCTTTCTTT.